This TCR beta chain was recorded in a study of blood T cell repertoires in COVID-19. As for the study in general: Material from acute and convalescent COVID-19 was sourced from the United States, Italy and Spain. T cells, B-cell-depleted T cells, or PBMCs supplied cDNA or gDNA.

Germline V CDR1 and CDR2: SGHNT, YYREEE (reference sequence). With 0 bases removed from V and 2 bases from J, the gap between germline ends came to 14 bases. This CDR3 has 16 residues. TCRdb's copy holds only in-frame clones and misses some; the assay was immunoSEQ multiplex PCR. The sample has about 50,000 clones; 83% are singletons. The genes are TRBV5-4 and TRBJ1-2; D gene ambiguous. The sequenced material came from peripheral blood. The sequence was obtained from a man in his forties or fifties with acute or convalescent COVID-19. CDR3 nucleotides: TGTGCCAGCAGCTTGGGGCGAGGAGGCGCAAACTATGGCTACACCTTC. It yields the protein CASSLGRGGANYGYTF.